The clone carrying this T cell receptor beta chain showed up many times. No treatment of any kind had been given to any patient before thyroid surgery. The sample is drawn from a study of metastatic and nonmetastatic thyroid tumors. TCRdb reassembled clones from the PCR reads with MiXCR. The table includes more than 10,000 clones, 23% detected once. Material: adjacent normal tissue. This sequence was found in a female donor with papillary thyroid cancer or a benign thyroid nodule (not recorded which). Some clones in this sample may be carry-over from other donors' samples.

This CDR3 is CASSLAGGGNEQFF. DNA of the CDR3: TGCGCCAGCAGCTTGGCCGGGGGAGGAAATGAGCAGTTCTTC. The chain couples TRBV5-1 to TRBJ2-1; a weak D match, TRBD2 (6 bases). Germline CDR1 is SGHRS and CDR2 is YFSETQ. This CDR3 is built from 14 residues. Between the trimmed V and J ends, which lost 0 bases and 7 bases, there was a span of 11 bases.